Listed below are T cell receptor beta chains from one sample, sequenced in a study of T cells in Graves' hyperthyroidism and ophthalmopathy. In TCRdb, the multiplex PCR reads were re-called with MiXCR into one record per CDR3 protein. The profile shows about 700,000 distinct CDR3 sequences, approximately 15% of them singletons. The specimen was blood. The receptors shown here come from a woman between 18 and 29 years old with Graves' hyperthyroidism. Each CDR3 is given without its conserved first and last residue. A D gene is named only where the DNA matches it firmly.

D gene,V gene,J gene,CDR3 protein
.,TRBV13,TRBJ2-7,ASSLGPGNEQY
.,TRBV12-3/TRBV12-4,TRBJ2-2,ASSAGAKAGELF
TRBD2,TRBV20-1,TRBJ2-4,SARVGSGRGKINIQY
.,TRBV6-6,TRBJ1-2,ASSYSGTWGYT
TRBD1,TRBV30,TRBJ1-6,AWSVRDRGYNSPLH
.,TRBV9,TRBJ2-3,ASSVAVETDTQY
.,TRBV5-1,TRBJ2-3,ASSLTARGTDTQY
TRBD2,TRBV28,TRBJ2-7,ASSLGTKYEQY
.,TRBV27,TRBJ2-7,ASSPAGTNEQY
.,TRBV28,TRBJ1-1,ASSRVVVAF
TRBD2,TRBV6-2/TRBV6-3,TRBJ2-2,ASRQPGLATGELF
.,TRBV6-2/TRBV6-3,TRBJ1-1,ASSYSRGAEAF
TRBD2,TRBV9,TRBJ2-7,ASSVTSDPYEQY
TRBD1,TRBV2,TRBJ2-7,ASIGDSSTYEQY
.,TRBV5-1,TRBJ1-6,ASSPDGVMNSPLH
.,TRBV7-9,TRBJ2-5,AGSLRGETQY
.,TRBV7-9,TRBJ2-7,ASSSVNYEQY
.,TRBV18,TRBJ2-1,ASTTTDNEQF
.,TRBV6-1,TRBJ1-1,ASIGRARADNHPPAF
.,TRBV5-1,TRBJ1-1,ASYPPRDGPVSSRGTEAF
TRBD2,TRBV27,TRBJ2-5,ASSPGLAGLTETQY
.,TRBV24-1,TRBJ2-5,ATSDRGPLGETQY
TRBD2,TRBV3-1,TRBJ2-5,ASSLQGTNQETQY
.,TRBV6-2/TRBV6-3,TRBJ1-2,ASSYLGSYGYT
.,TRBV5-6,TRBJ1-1,ASSLFRTENTEAF
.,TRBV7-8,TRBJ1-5,ASSLETGYSNQPQH
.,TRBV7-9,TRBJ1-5,ASSNRNQPQH
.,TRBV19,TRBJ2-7,ATRREGMGEQY
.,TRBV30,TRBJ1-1,AWSIPGQNRVDTEAF
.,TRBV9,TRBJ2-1,ASSVVGTLYNEQF
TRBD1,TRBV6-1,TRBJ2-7,ASRGRGTYEQY
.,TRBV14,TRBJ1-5,ASIVGQPQH
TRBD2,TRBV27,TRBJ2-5,ASSLRLADAVETQY
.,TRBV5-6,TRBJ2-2,ASSQGPLGGGELF
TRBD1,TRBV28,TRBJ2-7,ASRRGQGNEQY
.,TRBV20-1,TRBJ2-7,SARGLLEPFRWEQY
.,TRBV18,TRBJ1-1,ASSPREPNTEAF
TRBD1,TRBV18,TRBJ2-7,ASSPRRTGTYEQY
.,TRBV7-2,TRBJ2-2,ASSLGTKGSVPTGELF
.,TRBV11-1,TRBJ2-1,ASRSVSTTKVHEQF
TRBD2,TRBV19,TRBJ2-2,ASGTSGTHGELF